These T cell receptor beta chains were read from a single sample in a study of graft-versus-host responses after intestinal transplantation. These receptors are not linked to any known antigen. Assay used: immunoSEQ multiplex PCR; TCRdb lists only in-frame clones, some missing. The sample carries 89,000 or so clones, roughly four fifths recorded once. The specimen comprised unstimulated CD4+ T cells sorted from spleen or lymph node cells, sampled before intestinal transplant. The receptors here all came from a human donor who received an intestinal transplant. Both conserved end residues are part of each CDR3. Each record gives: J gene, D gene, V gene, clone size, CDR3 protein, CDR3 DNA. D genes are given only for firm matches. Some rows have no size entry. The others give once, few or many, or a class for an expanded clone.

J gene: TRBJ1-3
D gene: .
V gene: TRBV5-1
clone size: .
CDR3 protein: CASSLGGPGNTIYF
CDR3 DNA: TGCGCCAGCAGCTTGGGGGGGCCCGGAAACACCATATATTTT

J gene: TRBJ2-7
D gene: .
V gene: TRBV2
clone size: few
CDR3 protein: CASSQGGYEQYF
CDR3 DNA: TGTGCCAGCAGTCAGGGAGGCTACGAGCAGTACTTC

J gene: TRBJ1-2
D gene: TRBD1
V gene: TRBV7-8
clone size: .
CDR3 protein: CASSLRETGVYGYTF
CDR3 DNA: TGTGCCAGCAGCTTAAGGGAGACAGGGGTCTATGGCTACACCTTC

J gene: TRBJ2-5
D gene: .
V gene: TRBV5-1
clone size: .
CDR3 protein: CASSLAVTHQETQYF
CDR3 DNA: TGCGCCAGCAGCTTGGCCGTGACACACCAAGAGACCCAGTACTTC

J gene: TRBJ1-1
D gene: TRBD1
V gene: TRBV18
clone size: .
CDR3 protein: CASSLETGGYTEAFF
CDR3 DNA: TGTGCCAGCTCATTAGAAACAGGGGGCTACACTGAAGCTTTCTTT

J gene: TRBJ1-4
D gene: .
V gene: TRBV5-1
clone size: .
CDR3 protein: CASSLAGFYEKLFF
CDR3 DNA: TGCGCCAGCAGCTTGGCAGGTTTCTACGAAAAACTGTTTTTT

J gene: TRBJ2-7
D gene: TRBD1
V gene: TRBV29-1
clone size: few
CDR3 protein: CSVGGQGYEQYF
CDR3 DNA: TGCAGCGTTGGGGGACAGGGCTACGAGCAGTACTTC

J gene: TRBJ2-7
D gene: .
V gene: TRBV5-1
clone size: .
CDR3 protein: CASSPPGQVEQYF
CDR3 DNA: TGCGCCAGCAGCCCGCCGGGACAAGTCGAGCAGTACTTC

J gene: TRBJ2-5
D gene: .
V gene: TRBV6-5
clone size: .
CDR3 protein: CASSYSVSSIETQYF
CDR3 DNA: TGTGCCAGCAGTTACTCGGTTTCTAGTATCGAGACCCAGTACTTC

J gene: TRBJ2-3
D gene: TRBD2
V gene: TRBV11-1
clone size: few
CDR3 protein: CASSPGLAGGHTDTQYF
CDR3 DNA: TGTGCCAGCAGTCCGGGACTAGCGGGAGGACACACAGATACGCAGTATTTT

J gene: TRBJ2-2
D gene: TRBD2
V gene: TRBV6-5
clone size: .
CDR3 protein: CASSSAGVPGELFF
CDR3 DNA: TGTGCCAGCAGTTCTGCGGGAGTCCCCGGGGAGCTGTTTTTT

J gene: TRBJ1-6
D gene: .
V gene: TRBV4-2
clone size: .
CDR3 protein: CASSQDPGILSPLHF
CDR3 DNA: TGTGCCAGCAGCCAAGATCCAGGTATCCTTTCACCCCTCCACTTT

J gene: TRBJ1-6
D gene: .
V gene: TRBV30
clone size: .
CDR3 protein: CAWSTGQGPARLHF
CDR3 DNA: TGTGCCTGGAGTACCGGACAAGGCCCCGCTAGGCTCCACTTT

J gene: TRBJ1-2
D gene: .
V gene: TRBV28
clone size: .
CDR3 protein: CASSLPGQSNYGYTF
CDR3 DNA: TGTGCCAGCAGTTTGCCGGGACAATCTAACTATGGCTACACCTTC

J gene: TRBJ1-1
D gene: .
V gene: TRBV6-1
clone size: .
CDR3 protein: CASSEPGVSTEAFF
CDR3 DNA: TGTGCCAGCAGTGAACCAGGGGTGAGCACTGAAGCTTTCTTT

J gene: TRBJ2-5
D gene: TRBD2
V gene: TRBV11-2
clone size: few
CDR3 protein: CASSFGTSGNQETQYF
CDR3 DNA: TGTGCCAGCAGCTTTGGGACTAGCGGTAACCAAGAGACCCAGTACTTC

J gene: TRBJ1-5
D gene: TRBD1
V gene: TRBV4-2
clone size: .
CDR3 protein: CASSHLGQADQPQHF
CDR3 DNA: TGTGCCAGCAGCCATTTAGGACAGGCAGATCAGCCCCAGCATTTT

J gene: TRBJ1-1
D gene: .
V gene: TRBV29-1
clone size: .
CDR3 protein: CSVEDSLYTEAFF
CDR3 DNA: TGCAGCGTTGAGGACAGTCTCTACACTGAAGCTTTCTTT

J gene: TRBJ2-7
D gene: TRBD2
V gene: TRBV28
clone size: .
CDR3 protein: CASTGLAGSYEQYF
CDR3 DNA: TGTGCCAGCACCGGACTAGCGGGATCGTACGAGCAGTACTTC

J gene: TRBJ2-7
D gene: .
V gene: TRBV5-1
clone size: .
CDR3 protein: CASSLIASSYEQYF
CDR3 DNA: TGCGCCAGCAGCTTGATTGCGAGCTCCTACGAGCAGTACTTC

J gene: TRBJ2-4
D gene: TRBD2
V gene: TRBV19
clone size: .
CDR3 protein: CASSTPGLAGALAGKNIQYF
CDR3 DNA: TGTGCCAGTAGTACCCCTGGACTAGCGGGTGCGCTAGCGGGCAAAAACATTCAGTACTTC

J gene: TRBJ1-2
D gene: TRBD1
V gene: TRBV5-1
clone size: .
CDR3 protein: CASSPGALGTAAYGYTF
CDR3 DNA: TGCGCCAGCAGCCCCGGGGCTCTCGGGACAGCAGCCTATGGCTACACCTTC

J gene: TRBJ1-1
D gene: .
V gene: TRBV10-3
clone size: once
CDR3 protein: CAISSQGRDTEAFF
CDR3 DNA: TGTGCCATCAGTTCGCAGGGGCGCGACACTGAAGCTTTCTTT

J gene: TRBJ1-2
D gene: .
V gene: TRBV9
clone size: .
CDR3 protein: CASSQASDGYTF
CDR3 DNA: TGTGCCAGCAGCCAAGCCTCGGATGGCTACACCTTC

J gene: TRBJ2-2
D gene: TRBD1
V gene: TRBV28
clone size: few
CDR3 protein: CASSRQGRTGELFF
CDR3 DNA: TGTGCCAGCAGCCGACAGGGGCGGACCGGGGAGCTGTTTTTT

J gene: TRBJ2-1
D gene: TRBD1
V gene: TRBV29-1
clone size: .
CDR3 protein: CSGRTGSSSYNEQFF
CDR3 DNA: TGCAGCGGCCGGACAGGCTCGAGCTCCTACAATGAGCAGTTCTTC

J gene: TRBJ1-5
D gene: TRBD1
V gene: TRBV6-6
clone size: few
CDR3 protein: CASSYSPTGGQPQHF
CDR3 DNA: TGTGCCAGCAGTTACTCTCCGACAGGGGGTCAGCCCCAGCATTTT

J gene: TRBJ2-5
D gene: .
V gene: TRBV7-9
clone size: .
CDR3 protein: CASSLGRAPQETQYF
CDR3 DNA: TGTGCCAGCAGCTTAGGCAGGGCGCCACAAGAGACCCAGTACTTC

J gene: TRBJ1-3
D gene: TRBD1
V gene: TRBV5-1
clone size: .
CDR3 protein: CASSRGTGESGNTIYF
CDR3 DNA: TGCGCCAGCAGCCGCGGTACAGGGGAGTCTGGAAACACCATATATTTT

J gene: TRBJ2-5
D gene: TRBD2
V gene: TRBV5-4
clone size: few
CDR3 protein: CASSEASGSQETQYF
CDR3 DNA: TGTGCCAGCAGCGAGGCTAGCGGGAGCCAAGAGACCCAGTACTTC

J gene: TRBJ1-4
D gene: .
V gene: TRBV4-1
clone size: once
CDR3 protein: CASRKQAATNEKLFF
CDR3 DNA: TGCGCCAGCAGAAAACAGGCCGCAACTAATGAAAAACTGTTTTTT

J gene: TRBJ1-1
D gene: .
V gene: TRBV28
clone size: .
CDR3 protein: CASSYSRISEGGAFF
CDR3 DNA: TGTGCCAGCAGTTACTCCCGTATATCCGAAGGGGGAGCTTTCTTT

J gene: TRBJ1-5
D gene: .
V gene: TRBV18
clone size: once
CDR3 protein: CASSPSSRDFNQPQHF
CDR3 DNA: TGTGCCAGCTCACCATCTAGCCGGGACTTCAATCAGCCCCAGCATTTT

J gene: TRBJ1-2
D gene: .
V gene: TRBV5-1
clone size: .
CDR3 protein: CASSLEAGANYGYTF
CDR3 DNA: TGCGCCAGCAGCTTGGAGGCAGGGGCTAACTATGGCTACACCTTC

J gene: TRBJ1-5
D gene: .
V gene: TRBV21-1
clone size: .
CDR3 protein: CASSKKSQDRYSQPQHF
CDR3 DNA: TGTGCCAGCAGCAAAAAAAGCCAGGACAGATATAGTCAGCCCCAGCATTTT

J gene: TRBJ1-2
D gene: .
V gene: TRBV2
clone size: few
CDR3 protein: CASTGRPYGGTF
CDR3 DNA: TGTGCCAGTACAGGACGGCCCTATGGTGGTACCTTC

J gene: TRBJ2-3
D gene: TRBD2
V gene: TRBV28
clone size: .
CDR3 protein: CASNSLGLGLPRGTQYF
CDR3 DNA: TGTGCCAGCAACTCCTTAGGACTAGGCCTTCCGCGCGGTACGCAGTATTTT

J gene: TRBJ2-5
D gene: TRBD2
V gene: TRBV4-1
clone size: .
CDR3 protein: CASSQVAGGFLAQETQYF
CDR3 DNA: TGCGCCAGCAGCCAAGTTGCGGGAGGGTTCTTAGCGCAAGAGACCCAGTACTTC

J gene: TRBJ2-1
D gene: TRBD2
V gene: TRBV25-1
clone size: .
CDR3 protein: CASMGGFASYNEQFF
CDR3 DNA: TGTGCCAGCATGGGAGGGTTTGCGTCCTACAATGAGCAGTTCTTC

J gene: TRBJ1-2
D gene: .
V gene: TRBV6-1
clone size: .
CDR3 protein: CASSRDGNYGYTF
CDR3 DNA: TGTGCCAGCAGCCGTGACGGGAACTATGGCTACACCTTC

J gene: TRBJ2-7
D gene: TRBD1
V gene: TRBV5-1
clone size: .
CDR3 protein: CASSLRLGQGAYEQYF
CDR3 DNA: TGCGCCAGCAGCTTGCGGCTGGGACAGGGGGCATACGAGCAGTACTTC